This TCR beta chain was obtained from a study of blood T cell repertoires in COVID-19. Looking at the study overall: In each case, the material was cDNA or gDNA derived from T cells, B-cell-depleted T cells, or PBMCs.

The V segment lost 7 bases and the J segment 7 bases; nucleotides outside the gene matches: 11. Germline V gene lookup returns CDR1 GTSNPN and CDR2 SVGIG (reference sequence). This CDR3 spans 14 amino acids. Assay used: immunoSEQ multiplex PCR; TCRdb lists only in-frame clones, some missing. The sample gives approximately 130,000 clones, around 88% of which show up once; about 16% is in the top ten. The clonotype comes from a woman in her forties or fifties who had recovered from COVID-19. Material: peripheral blood. The chain has TRBV30 and TRBJ1-3; TRBD1 matches at 9 bases. CDR3 in DNA: TGTGCCTTACGATATACAGGGGGCGGGAACACCATATATTTT. This translates into CALRYTGGGNTIYF.